Listed here are 9 T cell receptor beta chains from one sample, sequenced in a study of brain T cells in children with intractable seizures. The assay was immunoSEQ multiplex PCR, and TCRdb's table has in-frame clones only and misses some. Among a few hundred thousand clones listed, roughly 92% were seen once. The time point: blood from clinic visit 5 months post-surgery; TSC patient then seizure free. Material: peripheral blood, obtained around 5 months after surgery. The receptor set was obtained from a boy under two years old with tuberous sclerosis and intractable seizures.

V gene TRBV15 combines with J gene TRBJ2-7; weak D call: TRBD2 (5 bases). Between the trimmed V and J ends, which lost 4 bases and 0 bases, there was a span of 19 bases. Germline V gives CDR1 LNHNV, CDR2 YYDKDF (reference sequence). This CDR3 spans 17 amino acids. The CDR3 protein is CATSTGLGGSYSYEQYF. CDR3 bases: TGTGCCACCAGCACCGGACTGGGTGGTAGTTACTCCTACGAGCAGTACTTC. Full variable domain (missing parts from reference TRBV15 and TRBJ2-7): DAMVIQNPRYQVTQFGKPVTLSCSQTLNHNVMYWYQQKSSQAPKLLFHYYDKDFNNEADTPDNFQSRRPNTSFCFLDIRSPGLGDTAMYLCATSTGLGGSYSYEQYFGPGTRLTVT.

The sample holds one count of this clone. This chain joins TRBV21-1 and TRBJ1-2. TRBV21-1 is termed a pseudogene. This CDR3 spans 16 amino acids. CDR3 amino acids: CASSKVPLRGTYGYTF. Written as DNA, the CDR3 is TGTGCCAGCAGCAAAGTTCCCCTCCGGGGAACCTATGGCTACACCTTC.

This clone was found a few times. The J gene is TRBJ2-1, the V gene TRBV12-3 or TRBV12-4; D not certain. This CDR3 contains 13 residues. V shed 5 bases and J shed 3 bases, with 8 bases lying between them. CDR3 residues: CASSPVNYNEQFF. CDR3 nucleotides: TGTGCCAGCAGTCCCGTTAACTACAATGAGCAGTTCTTC.

The V call is TRBV25-1, the J call TRBJ2-7; 8 bases line up with TRBD1. Germline CDR1 reads MGHDK; CDR2 reads SYGVNS. V was pared by 5 bases and J by 3 bases, with 12 bases of the junction left unmatched. This CDR3 comprises 16 residues. CDR3 bases: TGTGCCAGCAGTAACCAGTTGGGGACAGGCAACTACGAGCAGTACTTC. This gives the protein CASSNQLGTGNYEQYF.

The chain joins TRBV7-3 to TRBJ1-1, with TRBD1 matching over 10 bases. The CDR3 has 18 amino acids. With 6 bases clipped from V and 4 bases from J, the junction kept 17 bases outside the gene matches. The germline gives CDR1 SGHTA, CDR2 FQGTGA. The CDR3 loop reads CASRDWGQGKLGTTEAFF. The CDR3 DNA follows: TGTGCCAGCAGGGATTGGGGACAGGGGAAGTTAGGGACCACTGAAGCTTTCTTT. The variable domain in full, completed from reference TRBV7-3 and TRBJ1-1, reads GAGVSQTPSNKVTEKGKYVELRCDPISGHTALYWYRQSLGQGPEFLIYFQGTGAADDSGLPNDRFFAVRPEGSVSTLKIQRTERGDSAVYLCASRDWGQGKLGTTEAFFGQGTRLTVV.

J is TRBJ2-7 and V is TRBV4-1; D uncertain. The germline CDR1 and CDR2 sequences are MGHRA and YSYEKL. This CDR3 spans 14 amino acids. The V gene lost 3 bases and the J gene lost 2 bases, with 11 bases spanning the gap. The DNA of the CDR3 is TGCGCCAGCAGCCAGGGGTCCTACACCTACGAGCAGTACTTC. The encoded protein is CASSQGSYTYEQYF.

This chain links TRBV9 with TRBJ1-3; TRBD1 is a possible D gene (5 bases). The CDR3 consists of 15 residues. CDR1 SGDLS and CDR2 YYNGEE come from the germline V gene. Trimming stripped 0 bases from V and 0 bases from J, with 7 bases between. As DNA, the CDR3 is TGTGCCAGCAGCGTAGACGACAGCTCTGGAAACACCATATATTTT. Its translation: CASSVDDSSGNTIYF.

CDR3 sequence (DNA): TGTGCCAGCAGCTTAGTCCCTCCAGATACGCAGTATTTT. Its protein product is CASSLVPPDTQYF. The rearrangement uses TRBV7-3 and TRBJ2-3; D is unclear. The CDR3 length is 13 residues. V was trimmed by 2 bases and J by 4 bases, leaving 7 bases between them. The germline V gene encodes CDR1 SGHTA and CDR2 FQGTGA.

The rearrangement joins TRBV5-1 to TRBJ2-7; 12 nucleotides align to TRBD2. The germline CDR1 and CDR2 sequences are SGHRS and YFSETQ. With V trimmed by 2 bases and J by 0 bases, 6 bases remained unmatched. CDR3 length: 17 residues. This chain's CDR3 is CASSFGLAGRSSYEQYF. The CDR3 coding sequence is TGCGCCAGCAGCTTCGGACTAGCGGGAAGAAGCTCCTACGAGCAGTACTTC.